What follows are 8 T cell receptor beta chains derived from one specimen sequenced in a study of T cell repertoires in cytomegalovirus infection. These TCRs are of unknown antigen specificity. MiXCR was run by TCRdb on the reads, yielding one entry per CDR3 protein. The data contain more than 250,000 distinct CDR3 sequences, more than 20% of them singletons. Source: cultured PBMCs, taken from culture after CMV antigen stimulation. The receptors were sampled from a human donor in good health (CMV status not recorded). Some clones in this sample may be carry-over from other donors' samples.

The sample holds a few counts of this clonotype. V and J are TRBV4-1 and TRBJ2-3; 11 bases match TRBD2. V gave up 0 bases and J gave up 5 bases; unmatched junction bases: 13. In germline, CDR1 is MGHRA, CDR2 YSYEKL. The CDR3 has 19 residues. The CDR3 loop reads CASSQDSTSGRGGEDTQYF. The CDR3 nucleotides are TGCGCCAGCAGCCAAGATAGTACTAGCGGGAGAGGAGGCGAAGATACGCAGTATTTT.

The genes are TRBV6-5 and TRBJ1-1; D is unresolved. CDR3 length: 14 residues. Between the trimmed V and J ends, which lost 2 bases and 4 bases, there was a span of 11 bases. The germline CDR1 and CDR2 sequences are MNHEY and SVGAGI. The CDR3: CASSYEGWGTEAFF. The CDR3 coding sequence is TGTGCCAGCAGTTACGAGGGTTGGGGCACTGAAGCTTTCTTT.

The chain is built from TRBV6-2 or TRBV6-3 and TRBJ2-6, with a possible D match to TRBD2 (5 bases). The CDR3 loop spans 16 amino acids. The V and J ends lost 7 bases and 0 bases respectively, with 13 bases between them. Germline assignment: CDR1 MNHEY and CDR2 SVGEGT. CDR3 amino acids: CASISGMISGANVLTF. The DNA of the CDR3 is TGTGCCAGCATCTCCGGGATGATCTCTGGGGCCAACGTCCTGACTTTC.

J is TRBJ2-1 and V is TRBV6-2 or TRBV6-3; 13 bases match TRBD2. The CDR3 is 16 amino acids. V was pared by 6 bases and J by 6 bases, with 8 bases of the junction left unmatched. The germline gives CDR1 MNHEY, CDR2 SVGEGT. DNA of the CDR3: TGTGCCAGCAGAGCAGCCGGGACTAGCGGGATCAATGAGCAGTTCTTC. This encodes CASRAAGTSGINEQFF.

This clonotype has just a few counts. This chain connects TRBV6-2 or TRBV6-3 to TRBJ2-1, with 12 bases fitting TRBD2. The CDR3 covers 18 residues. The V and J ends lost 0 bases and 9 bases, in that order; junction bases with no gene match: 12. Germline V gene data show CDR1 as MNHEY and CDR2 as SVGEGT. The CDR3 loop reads CASSYSTITSGGFSEQFF. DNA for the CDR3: TGTGCCAGCAGTTACTCGACCATCACTAGCGGGGGGTTTAGTGAGCAGTTCTTC.

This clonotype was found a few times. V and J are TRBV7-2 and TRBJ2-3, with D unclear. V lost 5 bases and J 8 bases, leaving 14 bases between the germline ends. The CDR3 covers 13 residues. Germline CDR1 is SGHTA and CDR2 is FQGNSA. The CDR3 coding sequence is TGTGCCAGCAGCCCACCCGGTCCTGCTACGCAGTATTTT. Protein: CASSPPGPATQYF.

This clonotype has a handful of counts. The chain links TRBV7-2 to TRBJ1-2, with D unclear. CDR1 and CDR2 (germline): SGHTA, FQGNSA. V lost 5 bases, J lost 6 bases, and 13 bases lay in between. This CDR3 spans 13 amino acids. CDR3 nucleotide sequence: TGTGCCAGCAGCCGCCGGACCCCAGATGGCTACACCTTC. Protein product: CASSRRTPDGYTF. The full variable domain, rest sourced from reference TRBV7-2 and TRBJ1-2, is GAGVSQSPSNKVTEKGKDVELRCDPISGHTALYWYRQSLGQGLEFLIYFQGNSAPDKSGLPSDRFSAERTGGSVSTLTIQRTQQEDSAVYLCASSRRTPDGYTFGSGTRLTVV.

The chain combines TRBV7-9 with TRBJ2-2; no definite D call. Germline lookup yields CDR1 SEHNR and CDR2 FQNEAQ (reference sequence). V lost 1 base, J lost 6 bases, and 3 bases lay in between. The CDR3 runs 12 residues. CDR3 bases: TGTGCCAGCAGCTTAGTTTCCGGGGAGCTGTTTTTT. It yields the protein CASSLVSGELFF.